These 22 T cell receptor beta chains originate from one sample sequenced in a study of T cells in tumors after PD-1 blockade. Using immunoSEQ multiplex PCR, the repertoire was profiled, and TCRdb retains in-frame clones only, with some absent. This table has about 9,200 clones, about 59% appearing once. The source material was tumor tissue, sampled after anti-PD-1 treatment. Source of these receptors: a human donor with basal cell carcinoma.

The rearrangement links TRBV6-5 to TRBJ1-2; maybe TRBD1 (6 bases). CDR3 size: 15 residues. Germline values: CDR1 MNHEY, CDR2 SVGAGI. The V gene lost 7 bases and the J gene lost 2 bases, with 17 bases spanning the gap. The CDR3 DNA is TGTGCCAGCAAGAATCCAGGGGTTGGGAACTATGGCTACACCTTC. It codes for CASKNPGVGNYGYTF.

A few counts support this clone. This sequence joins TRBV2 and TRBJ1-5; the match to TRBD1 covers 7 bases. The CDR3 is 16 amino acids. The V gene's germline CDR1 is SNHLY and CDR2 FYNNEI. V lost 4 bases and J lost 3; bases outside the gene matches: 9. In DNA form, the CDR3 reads TGTGCCAGCAGTGGCGACAGGGATGAAGCCAATCAGCCCCAGCATTTT. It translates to CASSGDRDEANQPQHF.

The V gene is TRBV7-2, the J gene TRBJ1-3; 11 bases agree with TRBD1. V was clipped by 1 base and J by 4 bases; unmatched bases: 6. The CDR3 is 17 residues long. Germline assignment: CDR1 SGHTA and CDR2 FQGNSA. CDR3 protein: CASSLGTGGAGGNTIYF. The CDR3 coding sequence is TGTGCCAGCAGCTTAGGGACAGGGGGCGCGGGGGGAAACACCATATATTTT. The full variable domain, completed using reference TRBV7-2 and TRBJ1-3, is GAGVSQSPSNKVTEKGKDVELRCDPISGHTALYWYRQSLGQGLEFLIYFQGNSAPDKSGLPSDRFSAERTGGSVSTLTIQRTQQEDSAVYLCASSLGTGGAGGNTIYFGEGSWLTVV.

CDR3 protein: CASSQSDRATNEKLFF. The CDR3 DNA reads TGTGCCAGCAGCCAATCAGACAGGGCAACTAATGAAAAACTGTTTTTT. The V gene is TRBV3-1 (or the pseudogene TRBV3-2), the J gene TRBJ1-4; TRBD1 matches at 7 bases. CDR3 length: 16 amino acids. V shed 2 bases, J shed 0 bases, and the junction held 3 bases outside the gene matches. The germline V gene encodes CDR1 LGHDT and CDR2 YNNKEL (reference sequence).

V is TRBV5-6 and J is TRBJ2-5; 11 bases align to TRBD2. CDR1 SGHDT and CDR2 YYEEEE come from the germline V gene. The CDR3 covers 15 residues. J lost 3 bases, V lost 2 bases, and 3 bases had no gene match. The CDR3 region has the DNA TGTGCCAGCAGCTTTAGCGGGGGGGTAGAAGAGACCCAGTACTTC. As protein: CASSFSGGVEETQYF.

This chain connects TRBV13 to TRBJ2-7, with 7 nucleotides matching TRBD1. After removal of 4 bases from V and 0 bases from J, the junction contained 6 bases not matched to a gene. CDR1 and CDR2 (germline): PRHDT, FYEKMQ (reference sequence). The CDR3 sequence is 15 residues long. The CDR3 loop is CASSSAGTVSYEQYF. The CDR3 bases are TGTGCCAGCAGCTCAGCCGGGACAGTCTCCTACGAGCAGTACTTC.

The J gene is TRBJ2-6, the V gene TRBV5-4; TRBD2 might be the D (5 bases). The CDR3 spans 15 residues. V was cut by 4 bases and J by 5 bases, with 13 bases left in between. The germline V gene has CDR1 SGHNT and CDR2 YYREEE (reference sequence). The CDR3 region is CASSPGIGWANVLTF. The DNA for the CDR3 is TGTGCCAGCAGCCCCGGGATAGGCTGGGCCAACGTCCTGACTTTC.

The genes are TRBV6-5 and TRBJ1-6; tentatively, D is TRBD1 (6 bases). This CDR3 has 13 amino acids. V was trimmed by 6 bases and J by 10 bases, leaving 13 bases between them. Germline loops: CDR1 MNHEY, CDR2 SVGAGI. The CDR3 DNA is TGTGCCAGCAGCGTGGGGGGCGGGTCACCCCTCCACTTT. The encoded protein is CASSVGGGSPLHF.

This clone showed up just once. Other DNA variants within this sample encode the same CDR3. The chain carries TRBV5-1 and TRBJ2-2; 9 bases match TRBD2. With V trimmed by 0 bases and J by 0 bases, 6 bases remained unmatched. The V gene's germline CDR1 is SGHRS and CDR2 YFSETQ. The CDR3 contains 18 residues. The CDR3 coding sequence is TGCGCCAGCAGCTTGGTTGGCGGGGGGGCCTCGAACACCGGGGAGCTGTTTTTT. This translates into CASSLVGGGASNTGELFF.

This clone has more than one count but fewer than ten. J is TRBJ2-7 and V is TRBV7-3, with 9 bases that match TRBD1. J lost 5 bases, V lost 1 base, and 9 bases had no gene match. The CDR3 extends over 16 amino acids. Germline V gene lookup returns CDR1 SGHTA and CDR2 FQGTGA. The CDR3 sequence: CASSLIAGQGRNEQYF. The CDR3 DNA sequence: TGTGCCAGCAGCTTAATTGCGGGACAGGGCAGGAACGAGCAGTACTTC.

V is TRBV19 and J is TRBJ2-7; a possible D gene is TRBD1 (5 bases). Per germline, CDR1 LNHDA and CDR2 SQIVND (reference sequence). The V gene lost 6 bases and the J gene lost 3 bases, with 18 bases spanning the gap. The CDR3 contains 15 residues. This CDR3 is CASSANRIVGYEQYF. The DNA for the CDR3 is TGTGCCAGTAGCGCAAACAGGATCGTCGGCTACGAGCAGTACTTC. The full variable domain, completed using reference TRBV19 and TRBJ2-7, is DGGITQSPKYLFRKEGQNVTLSCEQNLNHDAMYWYRQDPGQGLRLIYYSQIVNDFQKGDIAEGYSVSREKKESFPLTVTSAQKNPTAFYLCASSANRIVGYEQYFGPGTRLTVT.

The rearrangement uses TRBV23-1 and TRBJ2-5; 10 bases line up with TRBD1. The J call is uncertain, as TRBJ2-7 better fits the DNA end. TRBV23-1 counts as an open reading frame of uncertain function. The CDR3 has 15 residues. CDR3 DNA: TGCGCCAGCATGGGACAGGGGCCCGTCTCCTACGAGCAGTACTTC. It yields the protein CASMGQGPVSYEQYF.

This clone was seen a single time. DNA of the CDR3: TGTGCCAGCAGCGCCCGACTAGCGGGGGCAGGTGAGCAGTTCTTC. This sequence encodes CASSARLAGAGEQFF. The J gene is TRBJ2-1, the V gene TRBV3-1 (or the pseudogene TRBV3-2); 12 bases line up with TRBD2. The CDR3 has 15 residues. J was trimmed by 9 bases and V by 5 bases; bases with no gene match: 8. The germline gives CDR1 LGHDT, CDR2 YNNKEL (reference sequence).

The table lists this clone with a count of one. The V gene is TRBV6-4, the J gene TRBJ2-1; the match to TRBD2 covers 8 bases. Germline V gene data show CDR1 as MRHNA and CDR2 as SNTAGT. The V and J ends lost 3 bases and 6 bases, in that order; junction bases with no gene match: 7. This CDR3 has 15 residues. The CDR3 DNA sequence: TGTGCCAGCAGTGAAGGACTAGCCCCTTCCAATGAGCAGTTCTTC. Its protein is CASSEGLAPSNEQFF.

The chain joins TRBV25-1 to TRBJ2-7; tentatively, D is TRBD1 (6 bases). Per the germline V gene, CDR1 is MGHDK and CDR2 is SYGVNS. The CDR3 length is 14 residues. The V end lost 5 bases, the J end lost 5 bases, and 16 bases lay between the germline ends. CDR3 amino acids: CASSPRVQGHEQYF. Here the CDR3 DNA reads TGTGCCAGCAGTCCGAGGGTACAGGGCCACGAGCAGTACTTC.

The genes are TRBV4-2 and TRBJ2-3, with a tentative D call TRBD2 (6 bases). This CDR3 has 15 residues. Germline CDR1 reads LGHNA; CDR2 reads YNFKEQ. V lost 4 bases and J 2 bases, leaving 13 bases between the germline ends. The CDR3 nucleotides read TGTGCCAGCAGCCGGAAAACGGGACTCACAGATACGCAGTATTTT. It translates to CASSRKTGLTDTQYF.

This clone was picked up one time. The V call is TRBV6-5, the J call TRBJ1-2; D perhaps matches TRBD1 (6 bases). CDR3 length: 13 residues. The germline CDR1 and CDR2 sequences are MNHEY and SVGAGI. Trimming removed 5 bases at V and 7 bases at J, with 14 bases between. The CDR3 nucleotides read TGTGCCAGCAGTCCCCAGGGGTGGGGTGGCTACACCTTC. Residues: CASSPQGWGGYTF.

This CDR3 reads CASRMDRTNTGELFF. As DNA, the CDR3 is TGTGCCAGCAGAATGGACAGGACGAACACCGGGGAGCTGTTTTTT. The gene calls are TRBV2 and TRBJ2-2; TRBD1 matches at 7 bases. The CDR3 extends over 15 amino acids. CDR1 and CDR2 (germline): SNHLY, FYNNEI. Trimming cost V 6 bases and J 0 bases; bases outside gene matches: 4.

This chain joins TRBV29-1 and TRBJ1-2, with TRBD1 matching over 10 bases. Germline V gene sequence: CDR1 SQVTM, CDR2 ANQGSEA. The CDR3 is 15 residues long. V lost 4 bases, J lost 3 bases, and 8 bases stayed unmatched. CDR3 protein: CSVGGQGSFDYGYTF. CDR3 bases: TGCAGCGTTGGGGGACAGGGGTCTTTCGACTATGGCTACACCTTC. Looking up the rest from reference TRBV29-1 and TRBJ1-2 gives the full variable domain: SAVISQKPSRDICQRGTSLTIQCQVDSQVTMMFWYRQQPGQSLTLIATANQGSEATYESGFVIDKFPISRPNLTFSTLTVSNMSPEDSSIYLCSVGGQGSFDYGYTFGSGTRLTVV.

CDR3 sequence: CASSLAVMNTEAFF. CDR3 sequence (DNA): TGTGCCAGCTCTTTAGCGGTAATGAACACTGAAGCTTTCTTT. This chain uses TRBV18 with TRBJ1-1; D gene unclear. The germline gives CDR1 KGHSH, CDR2 LQKENI. V was cut by 6 bases and J by 0 bases, with 11 bases left in between. This CDR3 is 14 amino acids long.

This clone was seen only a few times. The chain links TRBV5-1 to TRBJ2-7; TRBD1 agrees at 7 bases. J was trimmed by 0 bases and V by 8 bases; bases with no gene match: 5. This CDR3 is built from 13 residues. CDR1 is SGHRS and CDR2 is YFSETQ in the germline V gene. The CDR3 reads CASNRGVSYEQYF. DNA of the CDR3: TGCGCCAGTAACAGGGGAGTCTCCTACGAGCAGTACTTC.

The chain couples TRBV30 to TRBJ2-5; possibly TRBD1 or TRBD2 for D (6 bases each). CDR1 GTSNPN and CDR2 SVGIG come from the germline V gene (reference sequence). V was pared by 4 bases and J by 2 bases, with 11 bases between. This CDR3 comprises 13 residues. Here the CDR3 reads CAWNQGGQETQYF. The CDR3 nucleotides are TGTGCCTGGAATCAAGGGGGGCAAGAGACCCAGTACTTC.